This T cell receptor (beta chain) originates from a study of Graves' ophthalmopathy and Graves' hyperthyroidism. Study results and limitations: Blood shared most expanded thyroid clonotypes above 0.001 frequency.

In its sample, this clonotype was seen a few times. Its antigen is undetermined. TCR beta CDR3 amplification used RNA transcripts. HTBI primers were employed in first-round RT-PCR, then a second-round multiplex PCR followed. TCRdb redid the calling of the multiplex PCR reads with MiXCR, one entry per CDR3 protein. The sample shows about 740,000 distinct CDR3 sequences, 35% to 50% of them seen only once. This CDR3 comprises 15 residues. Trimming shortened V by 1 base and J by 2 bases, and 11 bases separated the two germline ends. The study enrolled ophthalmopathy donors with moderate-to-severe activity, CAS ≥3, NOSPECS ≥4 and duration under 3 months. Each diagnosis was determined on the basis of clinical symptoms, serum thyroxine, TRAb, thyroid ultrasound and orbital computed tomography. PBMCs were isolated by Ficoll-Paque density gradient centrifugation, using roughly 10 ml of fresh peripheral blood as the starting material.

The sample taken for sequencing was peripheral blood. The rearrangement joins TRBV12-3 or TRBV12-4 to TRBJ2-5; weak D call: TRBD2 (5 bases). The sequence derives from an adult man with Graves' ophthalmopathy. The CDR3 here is CASSLGIGVQETQYF. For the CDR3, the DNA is TGTGCCAGCAGTTTAGGGATCGGGGTACAAGAGACCCAGTACTTC.